This record concerns one T cell receptor (beta chain) sequence. This clonotype was detected many times. Its cognate antigen has yet to be identified. Nothing much larger sits one base from this clone, and base qualities are not available. The CDR3, from cysteine to phenylalanine, totals 17 residues. The read is trimmed to its CDR3 DNA, 51 bases read in frame from base 1. From a lookup of the germline V gene, CDR1 and CDR2 are SGHTA and FQGNSA. V is cut back by 2 bases and J by 0 bases, with 1 base in the junction unmatched. Reading the label with the study, this specimen's time point is: 45 days after influenza vaccine administration. Library creation used RT-PCR. The sequencer was an Illumina HiSeq 2500. The public reads were reanalyzed by TCRdb: fastp trimming at Q25, MiXCR alignment, in-frame beta chains only. CDR3 protein duplicates are merged, each entry listing the most common genes and DNA. For this sample there are 450,000 to 500,000 distinct CDR3 sequences; approximately 11% appear just once. The ten largest clones take up approximately 12% of the sample.

This specimen comes from a study of response to subunit inactivated influenza vaccine listed by TCRdb under 2018. Study-wide context: Deep quantitative profiling of the T cell receptor repertoire was used in the study to follow responses to a trivalent subunit inactivated influenza vaccine. Summary of the overall study and its limitations: The authors proposed that each seasonal influenza vaccination may bring in only a limited number of new T cells.

Rearrangement joined TRBV7-2 to TRBJ2-2; 12 bases in the junction line up with TRBD2. The sample in question was PBMCs from blood, obtained about 6 weeks after vaccination. This clonotype was obtained from a man aged 50-59 years who received an inactivated influenza vaccine. Donor details come from another sample of the same person, matched by shared clones. The CDR3 region reads CASSLLAGGPNTGELFF. DNA sequence: TGTGCCAGCAGCTTACTAGCGGGGGGGCCGAACACCGGGGAGCTGTTTTTT.